The present T cell receptor beta chain was sequenced within a study of response to subunit inactivated influenza vaccine. Study-level results: Seasonal influenza vaccination, on each occasion, was suggested by the authors to recruit few new T cells.

TCRdb ran MiXCR on the RT-PCR reads and lists one entry per CDR3 protein. The sample lists hundreds of thousands of distinct CDR3 sequences; roughly 14% were seen once. V was cut by 0 bases and J by 9 bases, with 10 bases left in between. The CDR3 runs to 13 residues. Germline CDR1 and CDR2: SGHRS and YFSETQ. There are a few counts of this clonotype. Its antigen is unknown. The chain uses TRBV5-1 and TRBJ2-1, with D maybe TRBD2 (5 bases). The source is a man aged 50 to 59 who received an inactivated influenza vaccine. The sample was PBMCs from blood, taken 14 to 15 days before vaccination. The chain's CDR3 is CASSLGGSVEQFF. DNA of the CDR3: TGCGCCAGCAGCTTGGGCGGTAGCGTTGAGCAGTTCTTC.